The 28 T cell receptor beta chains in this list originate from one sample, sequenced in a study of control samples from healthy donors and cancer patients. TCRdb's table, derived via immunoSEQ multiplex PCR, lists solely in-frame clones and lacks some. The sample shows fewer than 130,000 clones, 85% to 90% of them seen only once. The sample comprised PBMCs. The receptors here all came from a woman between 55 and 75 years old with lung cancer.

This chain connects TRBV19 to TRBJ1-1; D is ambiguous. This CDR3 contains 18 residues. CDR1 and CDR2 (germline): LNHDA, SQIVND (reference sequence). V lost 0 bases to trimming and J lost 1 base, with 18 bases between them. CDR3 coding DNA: TGTGCCAGTAGTATAGATGCGGGCAGGATAAGGGAGAACACTGAAGCTTTCTTT. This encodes CASSIDAGRIRENTEAFF.

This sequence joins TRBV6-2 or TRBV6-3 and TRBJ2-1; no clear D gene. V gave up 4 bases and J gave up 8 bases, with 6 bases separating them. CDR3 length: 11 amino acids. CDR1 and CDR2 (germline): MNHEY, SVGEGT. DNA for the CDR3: TGTGCCAGCAGTTTTCACGATGAGCAGTTCTTC. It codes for CASSFHDEQFF.

The CDR3 nucleotides read TGTGCCAGCAGCTTAGGGGCAGGGCTTCGACAGCCCCAGCATTTT. Protein: CASSLGAGLRQPQHF. The chain uses TRBV7-2 and TRBJ1-5, with D possibly matching TRBD1 (5 bases). V gave up 1 base and J gave up 7 bases, with 14 bases separating them. CDR3 length: 15 residues. Germline values: CDR1 SGHTA, CDR2 FQGNSA.

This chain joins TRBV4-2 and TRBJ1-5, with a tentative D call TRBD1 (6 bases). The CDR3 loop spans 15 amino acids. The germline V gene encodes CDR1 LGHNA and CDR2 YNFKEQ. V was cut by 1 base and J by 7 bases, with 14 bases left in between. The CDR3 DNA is TGTGCCAGCAGCCAAGCCGGACAGAGCGACCAGCCCCAGCATTTT. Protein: CASSQAGQSDQPQHF.

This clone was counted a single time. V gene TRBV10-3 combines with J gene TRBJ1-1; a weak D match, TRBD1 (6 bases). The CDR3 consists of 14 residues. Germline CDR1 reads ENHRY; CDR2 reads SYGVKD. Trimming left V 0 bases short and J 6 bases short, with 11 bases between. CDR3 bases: TGTGCCATCAGTGAGTCGCAGGGGAGGTCTGAAGCTTTCTTT. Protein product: CAISESQGRSEAFF.

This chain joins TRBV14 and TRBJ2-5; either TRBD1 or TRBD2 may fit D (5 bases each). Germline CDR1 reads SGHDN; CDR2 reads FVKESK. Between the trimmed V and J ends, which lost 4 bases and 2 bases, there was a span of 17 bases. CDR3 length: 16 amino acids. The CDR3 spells CASSRLASGRQETQYF. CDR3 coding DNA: TGTGCCAGCAGCCGACTTGCTTCGGGGCGACAAGAGACCCAGTACTTC.

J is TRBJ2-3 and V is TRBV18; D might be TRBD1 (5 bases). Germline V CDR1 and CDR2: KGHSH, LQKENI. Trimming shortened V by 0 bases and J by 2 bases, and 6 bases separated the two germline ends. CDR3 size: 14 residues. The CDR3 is CASSPPGPTDTQYF. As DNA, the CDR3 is TGTGCCAGCTCACCACCGGGGCCCACAGATACGCAGTATTTT.

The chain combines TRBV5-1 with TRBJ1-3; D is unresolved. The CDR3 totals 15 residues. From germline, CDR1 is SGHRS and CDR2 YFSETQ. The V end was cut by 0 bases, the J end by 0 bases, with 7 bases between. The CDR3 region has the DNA TGCGCCAGCAGCTTGGAAGCCGACTCTGGAAACACCATATATTTT. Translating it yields CASSLEADSGNTIYF.

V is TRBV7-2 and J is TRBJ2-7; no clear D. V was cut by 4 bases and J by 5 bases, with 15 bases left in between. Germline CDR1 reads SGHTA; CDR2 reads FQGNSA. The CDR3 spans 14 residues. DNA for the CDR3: TGTGCCAGCAGCTCAGACACTTCCGCAGACGAGCAGTACTTC. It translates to CASSSDTSADEQYF.

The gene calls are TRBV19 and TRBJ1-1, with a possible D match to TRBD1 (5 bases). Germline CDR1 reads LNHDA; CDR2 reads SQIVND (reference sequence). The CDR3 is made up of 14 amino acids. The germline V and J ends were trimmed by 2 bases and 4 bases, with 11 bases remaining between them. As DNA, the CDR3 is TGTGCCAGTAGTATATTCGGGGGGGTCACTGAAGCTTTCTTT. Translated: CASSIFGGVTEAFF.

The CDR3: CASSQDRGGNEKLFF. The DNA of the CDR3 is TGTGCCAGCAGCCAAGATAGGGGGGGTAATGAAAAACTGTTTTTT. V usage is TRBV3-1 (or the pseudogene TRBV3-2) and J usage is TRBJ1-4; tentatively, D is TRBD1 (6 bases). Trimming stripped 0 bases from V and 4 bases from J, with 9 bases between. Germline V gene sequence: CDR1 LGHDT, CDR2 YNNKEL (reference sequence). The CDR3 has 15 amino acids.

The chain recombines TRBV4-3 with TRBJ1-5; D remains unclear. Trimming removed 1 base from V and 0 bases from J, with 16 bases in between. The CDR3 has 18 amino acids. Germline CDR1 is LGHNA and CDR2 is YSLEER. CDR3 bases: TGCGCCAGCAGCCAAGTCACCCTCTTAAGGCTTAGCAATCAGCCCCAGCATTTT. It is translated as CASSQVTLLRLSNQPQHF.

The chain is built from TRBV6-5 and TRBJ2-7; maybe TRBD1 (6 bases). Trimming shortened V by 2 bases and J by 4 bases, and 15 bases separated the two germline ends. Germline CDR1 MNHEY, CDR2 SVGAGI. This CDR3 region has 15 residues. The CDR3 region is CASSYLPGQQYEQYF. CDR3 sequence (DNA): TGTGCCAGCAGTTACCTCCCGGGACAACAATACGAGCAGTACTTC.

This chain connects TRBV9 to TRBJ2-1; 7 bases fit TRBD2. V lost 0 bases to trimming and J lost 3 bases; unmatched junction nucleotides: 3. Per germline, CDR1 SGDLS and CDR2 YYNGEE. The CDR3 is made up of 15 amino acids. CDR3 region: CASSVAGGGYNEQFF. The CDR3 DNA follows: TGTGCCAGCAGCGTAGCTGGCGGGGGCTACAATGAGCAGTTCTTC.

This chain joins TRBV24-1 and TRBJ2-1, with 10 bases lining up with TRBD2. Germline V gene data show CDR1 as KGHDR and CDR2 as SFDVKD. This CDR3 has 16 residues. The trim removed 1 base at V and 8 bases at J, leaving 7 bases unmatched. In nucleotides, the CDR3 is TGTGCCACCAGTGATTTCGCCAGCGGGAGGGACTATGAGCAGTTCTTC. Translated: CATSDFASGRDYEQFF.

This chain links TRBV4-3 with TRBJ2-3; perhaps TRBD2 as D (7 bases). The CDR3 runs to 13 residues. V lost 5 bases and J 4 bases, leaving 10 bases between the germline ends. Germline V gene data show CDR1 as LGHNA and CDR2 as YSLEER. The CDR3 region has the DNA TGCGCCAGCAGCAGGGGGGGCGCAGATACGCAGTATTTT. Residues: CASSRGGADTQYF.

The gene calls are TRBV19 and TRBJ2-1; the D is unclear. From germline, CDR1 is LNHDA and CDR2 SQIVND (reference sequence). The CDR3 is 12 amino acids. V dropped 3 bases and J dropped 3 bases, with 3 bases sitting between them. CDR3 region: CASSIDYNEQFF. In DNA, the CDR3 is TGTGCCAGTAGTATCGACTACAATGAGCAGTTCTTC.

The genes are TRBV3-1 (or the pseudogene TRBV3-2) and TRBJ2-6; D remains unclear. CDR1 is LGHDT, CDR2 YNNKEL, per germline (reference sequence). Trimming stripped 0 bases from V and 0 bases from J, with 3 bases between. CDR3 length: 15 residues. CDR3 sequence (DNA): TGTGCCAGCAGCCAAGATTCCTCTGGGGCCAACGTCCTGACTTTC. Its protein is CASSQDSSGANVLTF.

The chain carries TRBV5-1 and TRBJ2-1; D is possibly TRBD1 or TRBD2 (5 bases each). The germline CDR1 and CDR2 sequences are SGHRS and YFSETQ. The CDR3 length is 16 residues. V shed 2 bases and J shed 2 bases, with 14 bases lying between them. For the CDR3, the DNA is TGCGCCAGCAGCTTACAGTGGGACCCCGCCTACAATGAGCAGTTCTTC. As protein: CASSLQWDPAYNEQFF.

CDR3 residues: CASSLGAALYTDTQYF. Here the CDR3 DNA reads TGCGCCAGCAGCTTGGGTGCAGCACTTTACACAGATACGCAGTATTTT. The chain recombines TRBV5-1 with TRBJ2-3; no firm D call. Per germline, CDR1 SGHRS and CDR2 YFSETQ. V gave up 0 bases and J gave up 2 bases, with 13 bases separating them. This CDR3 region has 16 residues.

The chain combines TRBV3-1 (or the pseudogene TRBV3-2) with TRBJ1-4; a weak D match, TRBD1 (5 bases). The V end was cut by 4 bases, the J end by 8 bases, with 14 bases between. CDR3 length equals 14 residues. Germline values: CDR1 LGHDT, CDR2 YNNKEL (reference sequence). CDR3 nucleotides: TGTGCCAGCAGCCCTGCGGGGGAGGGAGAAAAACTGTTTTTT. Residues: CASSPAGEGEKLFF.

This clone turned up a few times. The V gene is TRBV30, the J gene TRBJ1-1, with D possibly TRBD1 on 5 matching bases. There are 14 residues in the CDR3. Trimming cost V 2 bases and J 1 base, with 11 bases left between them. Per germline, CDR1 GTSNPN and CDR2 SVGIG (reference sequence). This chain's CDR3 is CAWSWGYGNTEAFF. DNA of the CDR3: TGTGCCTGGAGTTGGGGGTACGGGAACACTGAAGCTTTCTTT.

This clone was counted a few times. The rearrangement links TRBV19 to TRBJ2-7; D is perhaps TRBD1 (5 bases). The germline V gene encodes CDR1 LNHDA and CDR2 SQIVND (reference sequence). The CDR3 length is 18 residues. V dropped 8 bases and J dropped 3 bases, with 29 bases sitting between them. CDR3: CASRRISERTKPYYEQYF. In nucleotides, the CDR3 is TGTGCCAGTCGTCGGATCAGTGAACGGACAAAACCGTACTACGAGCAGTACTTC.

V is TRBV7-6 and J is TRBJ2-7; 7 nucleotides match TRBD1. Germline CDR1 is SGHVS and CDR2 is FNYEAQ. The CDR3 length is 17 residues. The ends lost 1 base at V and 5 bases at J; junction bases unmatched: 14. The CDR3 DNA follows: TGTGCCAGCAGCTTAGAATTTTGGACAGGCAGAACCCACGAGCAGTACTTC. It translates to CASSLEFWTGRTHEQYF.

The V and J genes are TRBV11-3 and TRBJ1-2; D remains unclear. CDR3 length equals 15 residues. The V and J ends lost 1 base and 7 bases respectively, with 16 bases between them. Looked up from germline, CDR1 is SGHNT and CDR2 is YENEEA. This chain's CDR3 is CASSLGELTDGGYTF. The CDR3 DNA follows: TGTGCCAGCAGCTTAGGCGAACTAACGGATGGTGGCTACACCTTC.

CDR3 amino acids: CASSLLSGLGREEQYF. The CDR3 DNA follows: TGTGCCAGCAGCTTATTGAGTGGACTTGGACGGGAAGAGCAGTACTTC. V and J are TRBV7-9 and TRBJ2-7, with D possibly TRBD2 on 5 matching bases. The germline gives CDR1 SEHNR, CDR2 FQNEAQ (reference sequence). Between the trimmed V and J ends, which lost 2 bases and 7 bases, there was a span of 21 bases. The CDR3 extends over 16 amino acids.

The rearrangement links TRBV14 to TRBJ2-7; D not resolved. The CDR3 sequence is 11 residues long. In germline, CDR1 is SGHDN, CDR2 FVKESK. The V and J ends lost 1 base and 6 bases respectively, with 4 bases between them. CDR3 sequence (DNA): TGTGCCAGCAGCCAAGTGCGCGAGCAGTACTTC. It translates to CASSQVREQYF.

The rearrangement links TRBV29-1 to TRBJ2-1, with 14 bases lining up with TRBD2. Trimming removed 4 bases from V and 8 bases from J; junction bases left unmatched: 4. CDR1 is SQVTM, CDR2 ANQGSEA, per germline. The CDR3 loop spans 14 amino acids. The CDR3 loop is CSVGGLAGDYEQFF. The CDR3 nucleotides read TGCAGCGTTGGGGGACTAGCGGGAGACTATGAGCAGTTCTTC.